This T cell receptor beta chain was sequenced during a study of blood T cell repertoires in COVID-19. Libraries were prepared by immunoSEQ multiplex PCR; TCRdb keeps only in-frame clonotypes and omits some of them. The sample contains about 250,000 clones, roughly 87% of which appear only once. V gave up 4 bases and J gave up 3 bases; unmatched junction bases: 22. Per the germline V gene, CDR1 is SGHVS and CDR2 is FQNEAQ. This CDR3 spans 20 amino acids. The chain uses TRBV7-8 and TRBJ2-7, with 9 bases aligning to TRBD1. This TCR derives from a woman in her 30s with acute or convalescent COVID-19. Sequencing was performed on peripheral blood. The CDR3 is CASSSTPKFPGTGPNYEQYF. CDR3 bases: TGTGCCAGCAGCTCGACACCTAAATTTCCCGGGACAGGGCCAAACTACGAGCAGTACTTC.